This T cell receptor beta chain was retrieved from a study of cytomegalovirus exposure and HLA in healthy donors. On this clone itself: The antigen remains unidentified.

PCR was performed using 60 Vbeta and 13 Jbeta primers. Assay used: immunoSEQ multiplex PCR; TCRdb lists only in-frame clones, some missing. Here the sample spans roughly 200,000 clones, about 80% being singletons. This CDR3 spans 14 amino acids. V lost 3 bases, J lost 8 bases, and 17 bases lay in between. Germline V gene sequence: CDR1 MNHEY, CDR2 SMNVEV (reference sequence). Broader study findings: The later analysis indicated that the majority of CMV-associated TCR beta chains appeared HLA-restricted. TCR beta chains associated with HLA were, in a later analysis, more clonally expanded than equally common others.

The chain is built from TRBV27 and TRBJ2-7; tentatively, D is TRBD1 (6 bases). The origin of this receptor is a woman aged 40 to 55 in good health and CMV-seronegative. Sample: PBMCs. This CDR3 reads CASSFLKAGEQQYF. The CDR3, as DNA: TGTGCCAGCAGTTTCTTAAAAGCAGGGGAACAGCAGTACTTC.